The clone carrying this T cell receptor (beta chain) was picked up a small number of times. The CDR3 spans 17 residues. V lost 1 base and J lost 8, with 19 bases in between. Per the germline V gene, CDR1 is SGHRS and CDR2 is YFSETQ. The sample belongs to a study of blood T cell repertoires in COVID-19. Study-level background: T cells, B-cell-depleted T cells, or PBMCs supplied cDNA or gDNA.

Study processing details: Reference gene primers were amplified, and this amplification served to estimate nucleated cell counts. The method was immunoSEQ multiplex PCR; TCRdb's version includes in-frame clones alone and lacks a portion of them. That table is the source of V, J and clone size, and D and trimming were worked out from the DNA. This table has 110,000 to 150,000 clones, about three quarters appearing once. This TCR was recovered from an older man with acute or convalescent COVID-19. Sequencing was carried out using peripheral blood. The chain carries TRBV5-1 and TRBJ1-6; D remains unclear. DNA of the CDR3: TGCGCCAGCAGCTTGATGACGTCCCTCGGAGGTTATTCACCCCTCCACTTT. It translates to CASSLMTSLGGYSPLHF. The full variable domain, completed using reference TRBV5-1 and TRBJ1-6, is KAGVTQTPRYLIKTRGQQVTLSCSPISGHRSVSWYQQTPGQGLQFLFEYFSETQRNKGNFPGRFSGRQFSNSRSEMNVSTLELGDSALYLCASSLMTSLGGYSPLHFGNGTRLTVT.